Presented here are 15 T cell receptor beta chains from one specimen sequenced in a study of T cells in Graves' hyperthyroidism and ophthalmopathy. Regions amplified from RNA transcripts were the TCR beta CDR3 regions. TCR CDR3 underwent first-round RT-PCR with the HTBI primer set. TCRdb re-analysed the multiplex PCR reads in MiXCR, keeping a single row per CDR3 protein. The sample contains about 350,000 distinct CDR3 sequences, approximately 15% of which appear only once. The sample comprised blood. These receptors came from a woman younger than 45 with Graves' hyperthyroidism.

V and J are TRBV11-2 and TRBJ2-7; 12 bases map to TRBD2. CDR3 length equals 16 residues. The ends lost 1 base at V and 9 bases at J; junction bases unmatched: 10. Looked up from germline, CDR1 is SGHAT and CDR2 is FQNNGV. In DNA form, the CDR3 reads TGTGCCAGCAGCTTAGGGGCGACTAGCGGGAGTGACCGGCAGTACTTC. Protein: CASSLGATSGSDRQYF.

The rearrangement joins TRBV7-9 to TRBJ2-5; the D gene is possibly TRBD1 (5 bases). This CDR3 contains 12 residues. The V gene's germline CDR1 is SEHNR and CDR2 FQNEAQ (reference sequence). The ends were cut back, 4 bases at V and 13 bases at J, with 16 bases in the middle. The CDR3: CASSSIFRVWYF. The CDR3 coding sequence is TGTGCCAGCAGCTCAATCTTCAGGGTGTGGTACTTC. Full variable domain (missing parts from reference TRBV7-9 and TRBJ2-5): DTGVSQNPRHKITKRGQNVTFRCDPISEHNRLYWYRQTLGQGPEFLTYFQNEAQLEKSRLLSDRFSAERPKGSFSTLEIQRTEQGDSAMYLCASSSIFRVWYFGPGTRLLVL.

This clonotype was found many times. The chain employs TRBV28 and TRBJ2-3; TRBD2 agrees at 12 bases. With 2 bases clipped from V and 8 bases from J, the junction kept 5 bases outside the gene matches. Per germline, CDR1 MDHEN and CDR2 SYDVKM. The CDR3 length is 15 residues. The CDR3 DNA sequence: TGTGCCAGCAGTTTACCTAGCGGGAGGGAGGGTACGCAGTATTTT. This sequence encodes CASSLPSGREGTQYF.

This clonotype appeared many times. The rearrangement joins TRBV3-1 to TRBJ2-2; no definite D call. The V and J ends lost 4 bases and 3 bases respectively, with 15 bases between them. The CDR3 spans 16 residues. Germline CDR1 reads LGHDT; CDR2 reads YNNKEL (reference sequence). CDR3 sequence reads: CASSPTSPRDTGELFF. CDR3 nucleotides: TGTGCCAGCAGCCCTACGAGTCCTCGGGACACCGGGGAGCTGTTTTTT. Complete variable domain (other parts from reference TRBV3-1 and TRBJ2-2): DTAVSQTPKYLVTQMGNDKSIKCEQNLGHDTMYWYKQDSKKFLKIMFSYNNKELIINETVPNRFSPKSPDKAHLNLHINSLELGDSAVYFCASSPTSPRDTGELFFGEGSRLTVL.

This clonotype was seen repeatedly, ten times or more. The chain carries TRBV10-3 and TRBJ2-5; D call uncertain. The V gene's germline CDR1 is ENHRY and CDR2 SYGVKD. With 2 bases removed from V and 5 bases from J, the gap between germline ends came to 12 bases. The CDR3 is 14 amino acids. The CDR3 here is CAISEDPSRETQYF. The DNA of the CDR3 is TGTGCCATCAGTGAGGATCCATCGAGGGAGACCCAGTACTTC.

In its sample, this clonotype was seen many times. V is TRBV28 and J is TRBJ2-3; 8 nucleotides match TRBD2. This CDR3 is 14 amino acids long. V gave up 5 bases and J gave up 5 bases; unmatched junction bases: 6. Germline loops: CDR1 MDHEN, CDR2 SYDVKM. CDR3 DNA: TGTGCCAGCAGTCCCCAGCGGGAGCAAGATACGCAGTATTTT. This encodes CASSPQREQDTQYF.

This clonotype has ten or more counts. This chain joins TRBV12-5 and TRBJ1-1; D might be TRBD1 (5 bases). Trimming removed 5 bases from V and 3 bases from J, with 10 bases in between. The germline gives CDR1 LGHNT, CDR2 FRNRAP. The CDR3 loop spans 13 amino acids. Written as DNA, the CDR3 is TGTGCTAGTGGTCCAGGGTTCGACACTGAAGCTTTCTTT. Residues: CASGPGFDTEAFF.

This clonotype has just a few counts. The chain recombines TRBV27 with TRBJ2-5; the D gene is possibly TRBD2 (5 bases). There are 13 residues in the CDR3. The V gene lost 6 bases and the J gene lost 2 bases, with 10 bases spanning the gap. Germline V lookup: CDR1 MNHEY, CDR2 SMNVEV (reference sequence). CDR3 protein: CASSQRRQETQYF. CDR3 nucleotides: TGTGCCAGCAGCCAGAGGAGGCAAGAGACCCAGTACTTC.

The table lists this clonotype with a few counts. This chain connects TRBV5-6 to TRBJ1-2, with 8 nucleotides matching TRBD1. Germline trimming cut 4 bases from V and 1 base from J; bases unmatched to any gene: 9. The CDR3 is 16 amino acids. Germline CDR1 and CDR2: SGHDT and YYEEEE. CDR3: CASSPSQGAGNYGYTF. CDR3 nucleotide sequence: TGTGCCAGCAGCCCGTCTCAGGGGGCTGGTAACTATGGCTACACCTTC.

V and J are TRBV14 and TRBJ1-2; possibly TRBD1 for D (6 bases). The CDR3 loop spans 15 amino acids. The V gene's germline CDR1 is SGHDN and CDR2 FVKESK. Trimming left V 4 bases short and J 6 bases short, with 18 bases between. CDR3 nucleotide sequence: TGTGCCAGCAGCCGATACATACAGGGATCAGATGGCTACACCTTC. Its translation: CASSRYIQGSDGYTF.

The chain has TRBV24-1 and TRBJ2-1; possible D gene TRBD1, 5 bases. The CDR3 length is 15 residues. Trimming removed 2 bases from V and 5 bases from J, with 12 bases in between. Per germline, CDR1 KGHDR and CDR2 SFDVKD. The CDR3 loop is CATSDSGRAHNEQFF. In nucleotides, the CDR3 is TGTGCCACCAGTGATTCCGGCAGGGCCCACAATGAGCAGTTCTTC.

This clonotype came up a few times. CDR3 amino acids: CAWTYGTGDNEQFF. As DNA, the CDR3 is TGTGCCTGGACGTATGGGACTGGCGACAATGAGCAGTTCTTC. The J gene is TRBJ2-1, the V gene TRBV30; tentatively, D is TRBD2 (6 bases). The CDR3 is 14 residues long. V lost 4 bases and J 5 bases, leaving 15 bases between the germline ends. CDR1 is GTSNPN and CDR2 is SVGIG in the germline V gene (reference sequence).

This clonotype was recorded at least ten times. The V call is TRBV2, the J call TRBJ1-5; D call uncertain. This CDR3 comprises 16 residues. The V gene lost 5 bases and the J gene lost 0 bases, with 14 bases spanning the gap. Germline V lookup: CDR1 SNHLY, CDR2 FYNNEI. CDR3 in DNA: TGTGCCAGCAGTTACAGTGGCAGTAATAGCAATCAGCCCCAGCATTTT. Residues: CASSYSGSNSNQPQHF.

This clonotype was counted between two and nine times. The rearrangement joins TRBV14 to TRBJ1-1; 8 bases agree with TRBD1. With 5 bases clipped from V and 4 bases from J, the junction kept 12 bases outside the gene matches. The CDR3 has 16 residues. Germline lookup yields CDR1 SGHDN and CDR2 FVKESK. CDR3 loop: CASSVKKTGEITEAFF. The DNA of the CDR3 is TGTGCCAGCAGCGTCAAAAAGACAGGGGAAATCACTGAAGCTTTCTTT.

This CDR3 is CASSLMAGVGYEQYF. The CDR3 DNA reads TGCGCCAGCAGCTTGATGGCGGGAGTTGGGTACGAGCAGTACTTC. V and J are TRBV5-1 and TRBJ2-7, with 7 bases fitting TRBD2. Losses at the gene ends were 1 base for V and 4 bases for J; bases not matched to a gene: 8. The germline V gene has CDR1 SGHRS and CDR2 YFSETQ. The CDR3 runs to 15 residues.